What follows describes a single TCR beta chain. TCRdb re-analysed the 5' RACE reads in MiXCR, keeping a single row per CDR3 protein. The repertoire holds about 46,000 distinct CDR3 sequences, with around 4.3% as singletons. The CDR3 has 15 amino acids. CDR1 and CDR2 from the germline V gene are DFQATT and SNEGSKA (reference sequence). With 3 bases removed from V and 7 bases from J, the gap between germline ends came to 19 bases. The data originate from a study of neurological immune-mediated disorders. This sequence was found in a woman between 55 and 75 years old with multiple sclerosis. Sequencing was performed on PBMCs. The chain links TRBV20-1 to TRBJ1-5; possibly TRBD1 for D (5 bases). CDR3 DNA: TGCAGTGCTAGGAAAGGAGGGGTCCCCCGCCAGCCCCAGCATTTT. It codes for CSARKGGVPRQPQHF.